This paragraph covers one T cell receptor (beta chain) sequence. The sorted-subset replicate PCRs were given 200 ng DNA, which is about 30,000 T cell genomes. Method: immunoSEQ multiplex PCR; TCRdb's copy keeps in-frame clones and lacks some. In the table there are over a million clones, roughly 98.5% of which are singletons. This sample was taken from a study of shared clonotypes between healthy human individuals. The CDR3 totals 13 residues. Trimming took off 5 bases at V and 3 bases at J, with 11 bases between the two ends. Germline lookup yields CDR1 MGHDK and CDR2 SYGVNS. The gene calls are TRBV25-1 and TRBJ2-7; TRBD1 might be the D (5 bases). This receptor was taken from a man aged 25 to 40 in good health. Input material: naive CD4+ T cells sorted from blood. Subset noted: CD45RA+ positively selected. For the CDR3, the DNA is TGTGCCAGCAGTAGGGGCACTAACTACGAGCAGTACTTC. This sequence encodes CASSRGTNYEQYF.